This TCR beta chain was recorded in a study of T cells in Graves' hyperthyroidism and ophthalmopathy. This CDR3 is built from 14 residues. Germline V gene sequence: CDR1 MNHNS, CDR2 SASEGT. The V and J ends lost 5 bases and 12 bases, in that order; junction bases with no gene match: 9. This clonotype showed up many times. There were TCR beta CDR3 regions amplified from RNA transcripts. First-round RT-PCR of the TCR CDR3 relied on the HTBI primer set. TCRdb re-analysed the multiplex PCR reads in MiXCR, keeping a single row per CDR3 protein. The sample carries roughly 520,000 distinct CDR3 sequences, roughly 24% recorded once.

The sequenced sample consisted of blood. The TCR sequence derives from a young woman with Graves' ophthalmopathy. The chain links TRBV6-1 to TRBJ1-6; 8 bases are a match to TRBD1. CDR3 DNA: TGTGCCAGCAGTCCGCCGGACAGGGCGTTACCCCTCCACTTT. Amino acids: CASSPPDRALPLHF.